This T cell receptor (beta chain) was identified during a study of vaccination effects on CD4 cells after COVID-19. Assay: immunoSEQ multiplex PCR; the TCRdb copy retains only in-frame clones and omits some. The sample lists 50,000 to 60,000 clones, roughly 70% seen once, with about 16% in the top ten. After expansion with viral peptide pools in the ViraFEST assay, antigen-specific CD4+ T cells were sequenced. Investigators separated out CD4+ T cells once around 10 days of culture had passed. Vaccinees lacked prior SARS-CoV-2 infection and tested negative for nucleocapsid antibodies. The authors replaced half the medium with IL-2 medium on days 3 and 7. The ends were cut back, 0 bases at V and 4 bases at J, with 13 bases in the middle. CDR1 is GTSNPN, CDR2 SVGIG, per germline (reference sequence). The CDR3 runs 15 residues. Broader study findings: Missing from the study were early post-infection timepoints, and its convalescent patients were few. Among infection- and vaccine-induced clones, marked clonal contraction occurred late after vaccination.

This clone occurred a few times. Its specificity is unknown. The sequence came from a human donor who received a COVID-19 vaccine. The sequenced sample was CD4+ T cells from PBMCs cultured with SARS-CoV-2 spike peptides, obtained before COVID-19 vaccination. V usage is TRBV30 and J usage is TRBJ1-5; D perhaps matches TRBD1 (5 bases). This CDR3 is CAWSVKGRGNQPQHF. CDR3 nucleotide sequence: TGTGCCTGGAGTGTAAAGGGGAGAGGTAATCAGCCCCAGCATTTT.